This T cell receptor beta chain was recorded in a study of regulatory T cells in long-lasting Graves disease. Time point reported: newly diagnosed GD, antithyroid drugs for less than 3 months. After RNA was extracted from PBMCs, the TCR library was made from it. Libraries of TCR beta came from iRepertoire HTBI primers plus Arm-PCR of CDR3 regions. TCRdb re-derived calls from the multiplex PCR reads in MiXCR, one entry per CDR3 protein. The data show about 400,000 distinct CDR3 sequences, 15% to 20% seen once. This sample was shared with a second study, whose subject was T cells in Graves' hyperthyroidism and ophthalmopathy. From that report: HTBI primers were used for first-round RT-PCR of the TCR CDR3. Most expanded thyroid clonotypes above 0.001 recurred in blood.

The sequencing here drew on peripheral blood mononuclear cells (PBMCs), taken at new diagnosis, from a patient treated with antithyroid drugs. This receptor was identified in a woman aged 18 to 35 with Graves disease.

Here the CDR3 reads CATGDNNEQYF. CDR3 nucleotides: TGTGCCACCGGGGACAATAACGAGCAGTACTTC. The chain joins TRBV2 to TRBJ2-7, with D perhaps matching TRBD1 (6 bases). Germline values: CDR1 SNHLY, CDR2 FYNNEI. The CDR3 is made up of 11 amino acids. Between the trimmed V and J ends, which lost 10 bases and 5 bases, there was a span of 12 bases.